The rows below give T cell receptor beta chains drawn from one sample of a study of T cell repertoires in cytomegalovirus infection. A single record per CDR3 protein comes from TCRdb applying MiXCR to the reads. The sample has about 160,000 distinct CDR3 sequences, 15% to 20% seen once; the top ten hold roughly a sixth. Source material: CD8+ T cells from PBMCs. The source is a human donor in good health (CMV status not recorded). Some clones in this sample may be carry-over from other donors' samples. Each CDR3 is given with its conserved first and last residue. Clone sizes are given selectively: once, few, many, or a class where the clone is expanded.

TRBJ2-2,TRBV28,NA,CASSFVAPGELFF
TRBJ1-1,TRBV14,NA,CASSQTTGTEAFF
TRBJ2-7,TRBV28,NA,CASFGGPYEQYF
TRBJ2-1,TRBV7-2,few,CASSSWGPYNEQFF
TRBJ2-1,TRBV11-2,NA,CASSNLAGGVSYNEQFF
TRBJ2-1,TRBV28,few,CASSRAWDREQFF
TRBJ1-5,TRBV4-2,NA,CASSQERSGGQPQHF
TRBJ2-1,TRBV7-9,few,CASSPPKGRNYNEQFF
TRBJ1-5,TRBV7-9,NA,CASSFPGGNQPQHF
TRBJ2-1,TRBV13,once,CASSLGRDSSNNEQFF
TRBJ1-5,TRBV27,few,CASSSGTGGVQPQHF
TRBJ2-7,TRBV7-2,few,CASSPGTSGAPYEQYF
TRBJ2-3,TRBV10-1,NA,CASSRQGGDTQYF
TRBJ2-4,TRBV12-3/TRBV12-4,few,CASTLRDREINIQYF
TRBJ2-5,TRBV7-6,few,CASSPRGGPGKTQYF
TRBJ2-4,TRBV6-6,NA,CASSYTSRKNIQYF
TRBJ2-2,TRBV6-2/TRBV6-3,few,CASRPGPSRVDTGELFF
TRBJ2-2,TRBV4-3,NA,CAAGNGELFF
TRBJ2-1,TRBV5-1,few,CASSLSSGRAAEQFF
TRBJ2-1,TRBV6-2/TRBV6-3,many,CASSRGDGDEQFF
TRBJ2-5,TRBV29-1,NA,CSVEDPKGSPKTQYF
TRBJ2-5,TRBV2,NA,CASGRGGGFQETQYF
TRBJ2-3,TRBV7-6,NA,CASSFRGAGTDTQYF
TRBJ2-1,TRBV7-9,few,CASKSGEQFF
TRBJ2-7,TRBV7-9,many,CASSLEADYEQYF
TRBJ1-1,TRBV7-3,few,CASSLELGRNTEAFF
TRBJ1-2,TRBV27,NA,CASRGAGYGYTF
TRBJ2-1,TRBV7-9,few,CASSGAAGGPVNEQFF
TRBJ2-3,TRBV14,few,CASSGSGTDTQYWGTDTQYF
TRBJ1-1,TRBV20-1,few,CKIEDRLNTEAFF
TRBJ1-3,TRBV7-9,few,CASGNQEPQGRRNTIYF
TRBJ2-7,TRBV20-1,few,CSARDTGYEQYF
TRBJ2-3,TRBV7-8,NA,CASSKIATDTQYF
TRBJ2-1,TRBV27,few,CASSLGSGGNEQFF
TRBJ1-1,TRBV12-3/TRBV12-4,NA,CASTTSGPRETEAFF
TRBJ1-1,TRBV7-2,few,CASSLAHLNTEAFF
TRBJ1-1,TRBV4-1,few,CASSQVFWVTEAFF
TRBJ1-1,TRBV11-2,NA,CASSWGVNTEAFF
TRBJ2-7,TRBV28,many,CASSSPGQGESYEQYF
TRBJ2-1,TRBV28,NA,CASSPGTLWGGEQFF
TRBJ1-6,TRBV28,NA,CASSPGPYNSPLHF
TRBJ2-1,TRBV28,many,CASFRTGGNEQFF
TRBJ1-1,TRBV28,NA,CASSSYRDRGIEAFF
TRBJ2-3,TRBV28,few,CASSLGKSFTDTQYF
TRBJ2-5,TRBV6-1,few,CASSGRQGQTQYF
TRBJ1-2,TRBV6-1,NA,CASSPGSGRGYTF
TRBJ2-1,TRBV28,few,CASSFNGGQFF
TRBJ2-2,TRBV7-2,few,CASSFLGAGELFF
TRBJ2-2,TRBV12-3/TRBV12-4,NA,CASSSGGGTGELFF
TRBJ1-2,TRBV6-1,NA,CASRTTGGYTF
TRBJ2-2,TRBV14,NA,CASSSLRGWIAGELFF
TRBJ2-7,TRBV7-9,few,CASSEGGAEQYF
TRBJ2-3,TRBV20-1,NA,CSARLGLAGAQPDTQYF
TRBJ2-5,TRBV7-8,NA,CASSPTRSGRAKETQYF
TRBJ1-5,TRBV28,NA,CASSLIDSNQPQHF